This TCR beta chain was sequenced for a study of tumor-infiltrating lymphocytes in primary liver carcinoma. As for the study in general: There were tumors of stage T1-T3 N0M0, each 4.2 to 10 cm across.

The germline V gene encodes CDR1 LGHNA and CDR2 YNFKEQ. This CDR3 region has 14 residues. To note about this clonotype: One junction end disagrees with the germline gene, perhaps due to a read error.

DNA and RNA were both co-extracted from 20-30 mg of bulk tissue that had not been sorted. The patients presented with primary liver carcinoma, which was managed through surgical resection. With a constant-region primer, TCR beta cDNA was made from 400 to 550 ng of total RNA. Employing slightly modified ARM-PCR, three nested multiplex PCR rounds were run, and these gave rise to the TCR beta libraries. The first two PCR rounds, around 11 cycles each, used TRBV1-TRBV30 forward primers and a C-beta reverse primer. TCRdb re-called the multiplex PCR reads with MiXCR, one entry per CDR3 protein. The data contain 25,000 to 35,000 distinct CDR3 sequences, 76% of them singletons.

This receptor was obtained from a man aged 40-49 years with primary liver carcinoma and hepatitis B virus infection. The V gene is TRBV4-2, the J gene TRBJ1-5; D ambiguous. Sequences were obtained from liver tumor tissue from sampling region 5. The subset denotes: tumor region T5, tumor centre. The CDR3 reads CASSQGLGWQPHHF. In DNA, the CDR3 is TGTGCCAGCAGCCAAGGACTTGGTTGGCAGCCCCATCATTTT.